Each of the 27 T cell receptor beta chains below was sequenced from the same sample in a study of T cell repertoires in cytomegalovirus infection. TCRdb redid the calling of the reads with MiXCR, one entry per CDR3 protein. Here the sample spans some 170,000 distinct CDR3 sequences, about a sixth being singletons. Source material: CD8+ T cells from PBMCs. These receptors originate from a human donor in good health (CMV status not recorded). Some clones in this sample may be carry-over from other donors' samples.

This clonotype came up a few times. The rearrangement links TRBV27 to TRBJ2-1; TRBD2 agrees at 9 bases. V trimming: 4 bases; J trimming: 5 bases; junction bases outside the gene matches: 9. Looked up from germline, CDR1 is MNHEY and CDR2 is SMNVEV (reference sequence). This CDR3 is built from 16 residues. CDR3 protein: CASSWASGVKDNEQFF. CDR3 nucleotides: TGTGCCAGCAGTTGGGCTAGCGGGGTGAAGGACAATGAGCAGTTCTTC.

V and J are TRBV6-2 or TRBV6-3 and TRBJ2-7, with D possibly TRBD2 on 5 matching bases. CDR3 size: 18 residues. The germline V gene encodes CDR1 MNHEY and CDR2 SVGEGT. Trimming left V 7 bases short and J 4 bases short, with 29 bases between. CDR3 residues: CASTLDNKYERMVYEQYF. CDR3 bases: TGTGCCAGCACCCTCGACAACAAGTACGAGCGGATGGTGTACGAGCAGTACTTC.

This clonotype was seen a few times. The J gene is TRBJ2-7, the V gene TRBV7-2; D not certain. V was shortened by 1 base and J by 4 bases, with 8 bases between the two germline ends. Germline V gives CDR1 SGHTA, CDR2 FQGNSA. The CDR3 is 13 amino acids. CDR3 nucleotides: TGTGCCAGCAGCTTAGTGCCTGCGTACGAGCAGTACTTC. Amino acids: CASSLVPAYEQYF. The full variable domain, rest sourced from reference TRBV7-2 and TRBJ2-7, is GAGVSQSPSNKVTEKGKDVELRCDPISGHTALYWYRQSLGQGLEFLIYFQGNSAPDKSGLPSDRFSAERTGGSVSTLTIQRTQQEDSAVYLCASSLVPAYEQYFGPGTRLTVT.

The chain recombines TRBV6-2 or TRBV6-3 with TRBJ2-2; D remains unclear. CDR1 and CDR2 (germline): MNHEY, SVGEGT. CDR3 length equals 11 residues. V gave up 7 bases and J gave up 8 bases, with 8 bases separating them. CDR3 protein: CASTVGGELFF. The CDR3 nucleotides are TGTGCCAGCACTGTGGGGGGGGAGCTGTTTTTT.

The gene calls are TRBV7-3 and TRBJ2-5; D gene ambiguous. Trimming removed 0 bases from V and 4 bases from J, with 3 bases in between. The germline V gene has CDR1 SGHTA and CDR2 FQGTGA. CDR3 length: 12 residues. CDR3 protein: CASSLTPETQYF. In nucleotides, the CDR3 is TGTGCCAGCAGCTTAACCCCAGAGACCCAGTACTTC.

The J gene is TRBJ1-5, the V gene TRBV5-5; the match to TRBD1 covers 11 bases. V shed 0 bases, J shed 5 bases, and the junction held 4 bases outside the gene matches. The CDR3 totals 16 residues. The germline CDR1 and CDR2 sequences are SGHKS and YYEKEE (reference sequence). The CDR3 is CASSLAGTGGYQPQHF. The CDR3 bases are TGTGCCAGCAGCTTGGCCGGGACAGGGGGTTATCAGCCCCAGCATTTT.

This sequence joins TRBV20-1 and TRBJ2-3, with 8 bases identical to TRBD2. Germline CDR1 reads DFQATT; CDR2 reads SNEGSKA (reference sequence). V shed 0 bases and J 7 bases; nucleotides not matched to a gene: 6. This CDR3 is 14 amino acids long. The CDR3 sequence is CSARDRGGDHTQYF. CDR3 nucleotide sequence: TGCAGTGCTAGAGATCGGGGGGGTGATCATACGCAGTATTTT.

This chain links TRBV4-1 with TRBJ1-2, with 10 bases lining up with TRBD1. With 5 bases clipped from V and 6 bases from J, the junction kept 9 bases outside the gene matches. CDR1 and CDR2 (germline): MGHRA, YSYEKL. The CDR3 has 15 amino acids. CDR3: CASSARQGADNGYTF. The DNA of the CDR3 is TGCGCCAGCAGCGCCCGACAGGGGGCTGATAATGGCTACACCTTC.

The rearrangement joins TRBV14 to TRBJ1-2; D is uncertain. In germline, CDR1 is SGHDN, CDR2 FVKESK. Trimming cost V 0 bases and J 6 bases, with 20 bases left between them. The CDR3 is 17 amino acids. The CDR3 coding sequence is TGTGCCAGCAGCCAAGATCACGGGCCAGCAGAGTTCGATGGCTACACCTTC. Its translation is CASSQDHGPAEFDGYTF. Together with reference TRBV14 and TRBJ1-2, the CDR3 gives the full variable domain: EAGVTQFPSHSVIEKGQTVTLRCDPISGHDNLYWYRRVMGKEIKFLLHFVKESKQDESGMPNNRFLAERTGGTYSTLKVQPAELEDSGVYFCASSQDHGPAEFDGYTFGSGTRLTVV.

This clonotype was detected a few times. The chain recombines TRBV7-3 with TRBJ2-1; 8 nucleotides agree with TRBD2. The CDR3 sequence is 16 residues long. Trimming at V came to 4 bases and at J to 4 bases, leaving 9 bases not matched to a gene. Germline V gene data show CDR1 as SGHTA and CDR2 as FQGTGA. The chain's CDR3 is CASSSQGGGLYNEQFF. As DNA, the CDR3 is TGTGCCAGCAGCTCCCAGGGCGGGGGGCTTTACAATGAGCAGTTCTTC.

In its sample, this clonotype was seen a few times. The chain is built from TRBV6-5 and TRBJ2-7, with 10 bases fitting TRBD1. The CDR3 sequence is 15 residues long. V gave up 2 bases and J gave up 3 bases; unmatched junction bases: 4. Germline V gene sequence: CDR1 MNHEY, CDR2 SVGAGI. The CDR3 DNA is TGTGCCAGCAGTTACGCGGGACAGGGGAACTACGAGCAGTACTTC. Translated, it gives CASSYAGQGNYEQYF.

This clonotype was picked up one time. This sequence joins TRBV11-2 and TRBJ2-1; 8 bases are shared with TRBD1. CDR1 and CDR2 (germline): SGHAT, FQNNGV. This CDR3 is 14 amino acids long. V gave up 5 bases and J gave up 8 bases; unmatched junction bases: 8. CDR3 protein: CASSTGQGRDEQFF. For the CDR3, the DNA is TGTGCCAGCAGCACCGGACAGGGTAGGGATGAGCAGTTCTTC.

The rearrangement links TRBV7-2 to TRBJ1-2, with D unclear. V was clipped by 3 bases and J by 3 bases, with 11 bases between them. The CDR3 spans 14 residues. From germline, CDR1 is SGHTA and CDR2 FQGNSA. For the CDR3, the DNA is TGTGCCAGCAGCTTGTCTGGAGCGGACTATGGCTACACCTTC. Its translation: CASSLSGADYGYTF.

The rearrangement links TRBV15 to TRBJ2-7; D is perhaps TRBD2 (7 bases). The CDR3 spans 13 residues. The V gene's germline CDR1 is LNHNV and CDR2 YYDKDF (reference sequence). Trimming took 11 bases from V and 5 from J, leaving 19 bases between them. CDR3 nucleotides: TGTGCCGCGCAGGGGAGGGATTCCGACGAGCAGTACTTC. Amino acids: CAAQGRDSDEQYF.

The genes are TRBV29-1 and TRBJ2-7, with D perhaps assigned TRBD1 or TRBD2 (5 bases each). With 7 bases removed from V and 1 base from J, the gap between germline ends came to 23 bases. Germline values: CDR1 SQVTM, CDR2 ANQGSEA. CDR3 size: 16 residues. The CDR3 sequence is CSAAGTQHPFSYEQYF. The CDR3 bases are TGCAGCGCCGCCGGGACCCAGCATCCCTTTTCCTACGAGCAGTACTTC.

This clonotype was seen a handful of times. The chain recombines TRBV27 with TRBJ2-1; perhaps TRBD1 as D (6 bases). The CDR3 loop spans 16 amino acids. Germline-derived CDR1 and CDR2 are MNHEY and SMNVEV (reference sequence). V dropped 3 bases and J dropped 7 bases, with 19 bases sitting between them. CDR3 nucleotide sequence: TGTGCCAGCAGTTTCCTATTTACAGGGCTGGGGAATGAGCAGTTCTTC. Protein product: CASSFLFTGLGNEQFF.

This clonotype was seen a few times. The V call is TRBV7-6, the J call TRBJ2-1; 16 bases are shared with TRBD2. The J segment lost 4 bases and the V segment lost 5 bases, leaving 11 bases of the junction unmatched. The CDR3 spans 19 residues. Per germline, CDR1 SGHVS and CDR2 FNYEAQ. The CDR3 is CASSPGGLAGGPRYNEQFF. The CDR3 DNA sequence: TGTGCCAGCAGCCCGGGGGGACTAGCGGGGGGGCCGAGGTACAATGAGCAGTTCTTC.

This clonotype showed up just a few times. The CDR3 coding sequence is TGTGCCAGCAGCCCTGGACAGGGAGGCAGCACTGAAGCTTTCTTT. Its protein is CASSPGQGGSTEAFF. The rearrangement uses TRBV4-2 and TRBJ1-1, with TRBD1 matching 8 bases. V shed 4 bases, J shed 4 bases, and the junction held 8 bases outside the gene matches. Germline V lookup: CDR1 LGHNA, CDR2 YNFKEQ. The CDR3 runs 15 residues.

The V gene is TRBV7-9, the J gene TRBJ2-1; 7 nucleotides agree with TRBD1. Germline assignment: CDR1 SEHNR and CDR2 FQNEAQ (reference sequence). The CDR3 contains 16 residues. The trim removed 5 bases at V and 5 bases at J, leaving 12 bases unmatched. CDR3 loop: CASSERQGLSHNEQFF. CDR3 DNA: TGTGCCAGCAGCGAAAGACAGGGCCTTTCTCACAATGAGCAGTTCTTC.

The chain couples TRBV11-2 to TRBJ2-2, with TRBD1 matching over 8 bases. Trimming removed 3 bases from V and 3 bases from J; junction bases left unmatched: 9. Germline V lookup: CDR1 SGHAT, CDR2 FQNNGV. This CDR3 spans 17 amino acids. CDR3 residues: CASSFPWTGLHTGELFF. CDR3 DNA sequence: TGTGCCAGCAGCTTCCCTTGGACAGGGCTACACACCGGGGAGCTGTTTTTT. Based on the CDR3 plus reference TRBV11-2 and TRBJ2-2, the full variable domain is EAGVAQSPRYKIIEKRQSVAFWCNPISGHATLYWYQQILGQGPKLLIQFQNNGVVDDSQLPKDRFSAERLKGVDSTLKIQPAKLEDSAVYLCASSFPWTGLHTGELFFGEGSRLTVL.

This clonotype was counted only a few times. The chain combines TRBV29-1 with TRBJ1-2; D unclear. Trimming shortened V by 2 bases and J by 3 bases, and 4 bases separated the two germline ends. CDR3 length equals 11 residues. Per the germline V gene, CDR1 is SQVTM and CDR2 is ANQGSEA. The CDR3 nucleotides read TGCAGCGTTGAAAGAGACTATGGCTACACCTTC. As protein: CSVERDYGYTF.

This chain joins TRBV6-4 and TRBJ2-2, with TRBD1 matching 7 bases. V shed 6 bases and J 5 bases; nucleotides not matched to a gene: 9. This CDR3 region has 15 residues. Germline lookup yields CDR1 MRHNA and CDR2 SNTAGT. CDR3: CASRPRQGETGELFF. The CDR3 bases are TGTGCCAGCAGACCCCGCCAGGGGGAAACCGGGGAGCTGTTTTTT.

There are a few counts of this clonotype. This sequence joins TRBV7-9 and TRBJ1-1; 12 positions agree with TRBD1. With V trimmed by 1 base and J by 7 bases, 10 bases remained unmatched. Germline CDR1 and CDR2: SEHNR and FQNEAQ (reference sequence). The CDR3 length is 17 residues. The CDR3 protein is CASSLGLGTGGFDEAFF. The CDR3 DNA is TGTGCCAGCAGCTTAGGGCTGGGGACAGGGGGCTTCGATGAAGCTTTCTTT.

V is TRBV6-5 and J is TRBJ2-3, with D unclear. Germline CDR1 is MNHEY and CDR2 is SVGAGI. This CDR3 contains 13 residues. The ends were cut back, 2 bases at V and 2 bases at J, with 5 bases in the middle. CDR3 sequence: CASSYNPTDTQYF. In DNA form, the CDR3 reads TGTGCCAGCAGTTACAACCCCACAGATACGCAGTATTTT.

V is TRBV10-3 and J is TRBJ1-2; perhaps TRBD1 as D (5 bases). Trimming took 8 bases from V and 6 from J, leaving 22 bases between them. The CDR3 totals 15 residues. In germline, CDR1 is ENHRY, CDR2 SYGVKD. This chain's CDR3 is CAIFSSWGEDDGYTF. The CDR3 DNA reads TGTGCCATCTTTTCATCGTGGGGGGAAGATGATGGCTACACCTTC.

This clonotype was seen repeatedly, ten times or more. V gene TRBV6-2 or TRBV6-3 combines with J gene TRBJ2-7; no clear D gene. V was cut by 3 bases and J by 5 bases, with 8 bases left in between. This CDR3 has 12 residues. The germline gives CDR1 MNHEY, CDR2 SVGEGT. Here the CDR3 DNA reads TGTGCCAGCAGTTATTGGGTGGACGAGCAGTACTTC. This encodes CASSYWVDEQYF.

This clonotype has a handful of counts. The chain couples TRBV7-8 to TRBJ1-2; no clear D. The CDR3 loop spans 13 amino acids. V lost 1 base and J 0 bases, leaving 3 bases between the germline ends. Germline lookup yields CDR1 SGHVS and CDR2 FQNEAQ. Here the CDR3 reads CASSLEPNYGYTF. For the CDR3, the DNA is TGTGCCAGCAGCTTAGAGCCTAACTATGGCTACACCTTC.